What follows is one TCR beta chain and its context. What it binds is not known. The data originate from a study of T cells in Graves' hyperthyroidism and ophthalmopathy. There were TCR beta CDR3 regions amplified from RNA transcripts. Using the HTBI primer set, a first-round RT-PCR was run on the TCR CDR3. TCRdb itself ran the multiplex PCR reads through MiXCR, one entry per CDR3 protein. The table shows 700,000 to 950,000 distinct CDR3 sequences, with about a third occurring only once. Whole-study findings and limits: Among thyroid clonotypes expanded above 0.001, most also appeared in blood.

CDR3 size: 14 residues. Germline V lookup: CDR1 PRHDT, CDR2 FYEKMQ (reference sequence). Trimming shortened V by 2 bases and J by 1 base, and 8 bases separated the two germline ends. The receptor was derived from a woman between 40 and 50 years old with Graves' hyperthyroidism. Sequencing was done on a sample of blood. The chain combines TRBV13 with TRBJ2-5; D uncertain. The DNA of the CDR3 is TGTGCCAGCAGCTTACATTGGTTCCAAGAGACCCAGTACTTC. Translation gives CASSLHWFQETQYF.